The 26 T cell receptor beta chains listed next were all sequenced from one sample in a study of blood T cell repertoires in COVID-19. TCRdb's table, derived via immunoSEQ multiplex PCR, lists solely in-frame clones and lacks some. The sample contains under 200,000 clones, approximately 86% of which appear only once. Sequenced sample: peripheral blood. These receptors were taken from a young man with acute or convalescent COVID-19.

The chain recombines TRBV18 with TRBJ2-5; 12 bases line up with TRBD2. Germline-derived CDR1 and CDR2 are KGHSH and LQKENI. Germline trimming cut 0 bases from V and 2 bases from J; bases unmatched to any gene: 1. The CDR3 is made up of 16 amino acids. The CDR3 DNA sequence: TGTGCCAGCTCACCACCAGGACTAGCGGGACAAGAGACCCAGTACTTC. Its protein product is CASSPPGLAGQETQYF.

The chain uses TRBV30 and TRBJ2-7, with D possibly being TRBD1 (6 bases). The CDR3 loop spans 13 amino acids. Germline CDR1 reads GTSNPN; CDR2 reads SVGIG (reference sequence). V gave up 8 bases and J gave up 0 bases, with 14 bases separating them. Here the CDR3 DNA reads TGTGCCCCCCCGGTGGGGGCCTCCTACGAGCAGTACTTC. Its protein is CAPPVGASYEQYF.

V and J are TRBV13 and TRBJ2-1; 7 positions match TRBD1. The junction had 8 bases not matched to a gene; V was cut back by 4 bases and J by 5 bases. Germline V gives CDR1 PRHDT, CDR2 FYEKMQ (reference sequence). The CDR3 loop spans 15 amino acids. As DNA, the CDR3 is TGTGCCAGCAGCTCGACACGGACAGGCCACAATGAGCAGTTCTTC. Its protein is CASSSTRTGHNEQFF.

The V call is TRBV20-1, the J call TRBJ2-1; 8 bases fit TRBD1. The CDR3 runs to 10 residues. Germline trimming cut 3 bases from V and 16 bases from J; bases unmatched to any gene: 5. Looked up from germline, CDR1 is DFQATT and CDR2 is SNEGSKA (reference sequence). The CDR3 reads CSASRTGNFF. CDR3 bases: TGCAGTGCTAGCAGGACAGGGAATTTCTTC.

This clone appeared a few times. CDR3 coding DNA: TGTGCCAGTAGTACAGGTCCCTATAATTCACCCCTCCACTTT. This codes for CASSTGPYNSPLHF. The chain joins TRBV19 to TRBJ1-6, with D uncertain. This CDR3 contains 14 residues. V was trimmed by 4 bases and J by 2 bases, leaving 6 bases between them. The germline CDR1 and CDR2 sequences are LNHDA and SQIVND (reference sequence).

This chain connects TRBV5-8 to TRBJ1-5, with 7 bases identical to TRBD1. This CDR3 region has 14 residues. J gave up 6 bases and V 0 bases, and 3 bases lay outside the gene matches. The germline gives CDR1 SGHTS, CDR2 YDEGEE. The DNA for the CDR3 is TGTGCCAGCAGCTTGGGTCAGGGGGGTCAGCCCCAGCATTTT. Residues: CASSLGQGGQPQHF.

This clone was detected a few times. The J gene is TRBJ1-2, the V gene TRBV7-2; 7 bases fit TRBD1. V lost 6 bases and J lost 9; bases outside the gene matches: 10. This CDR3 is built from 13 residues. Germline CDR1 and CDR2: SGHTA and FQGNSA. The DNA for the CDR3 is TGTGCCAGCAGTTCCGACAGGGATGCTCGCTACACCTTC. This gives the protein CASSSDRDARYTF.

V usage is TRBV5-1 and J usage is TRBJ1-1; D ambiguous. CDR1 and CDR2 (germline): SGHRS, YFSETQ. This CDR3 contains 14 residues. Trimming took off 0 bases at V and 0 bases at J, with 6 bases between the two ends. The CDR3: CASSLDTMNTEAFF. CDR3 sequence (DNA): TGCGCCAGCAGCTTGGACACCATGAACACTGAAGCTTTCTTT.

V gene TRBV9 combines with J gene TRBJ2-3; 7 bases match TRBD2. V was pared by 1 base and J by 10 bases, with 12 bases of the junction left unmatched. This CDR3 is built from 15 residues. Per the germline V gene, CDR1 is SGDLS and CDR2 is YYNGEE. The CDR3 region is CASSVLAEAIKPQYF. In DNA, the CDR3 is TGTGCCAGCAGCGTACTAGCGGAGGCCATTAAACCGCAGTATTTT.

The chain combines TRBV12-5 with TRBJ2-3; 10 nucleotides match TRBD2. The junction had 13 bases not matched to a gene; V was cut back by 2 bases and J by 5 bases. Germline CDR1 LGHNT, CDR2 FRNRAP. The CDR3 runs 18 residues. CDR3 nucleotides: TGTGCTAGTGGTTTGACCCCCGGACTAGCGGTCCGGGGAGATACGCAGTATTTT. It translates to CASGLTPGLAVRGDTQYF.

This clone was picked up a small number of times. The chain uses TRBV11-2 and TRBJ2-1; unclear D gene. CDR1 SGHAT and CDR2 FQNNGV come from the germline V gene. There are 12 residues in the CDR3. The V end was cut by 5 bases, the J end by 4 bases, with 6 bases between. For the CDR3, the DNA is TGTGCCAGCAGCCCAAAATACAATGAGCAGTTCTTC. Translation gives CASSPKYNEQFF. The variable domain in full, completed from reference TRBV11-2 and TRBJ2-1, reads EAGVAQSPRYKIIEKRQSVAFWCNPISGHATLYWYQQILGQGPKLLIQFQNNGVVDDSQLPKDRFSAERLKGVDSTLKIQPAKLEDSAVYLCASSPKYNEQFFGPGTRLTVL.

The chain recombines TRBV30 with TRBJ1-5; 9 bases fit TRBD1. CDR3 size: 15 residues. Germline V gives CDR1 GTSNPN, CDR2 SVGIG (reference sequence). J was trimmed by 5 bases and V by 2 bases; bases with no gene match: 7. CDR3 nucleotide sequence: TGTGCCTGGAGTCGAGAACAGGGGGCATATCAGCCCCAGCATTTT. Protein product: CAWSREQGAYQPQHF.

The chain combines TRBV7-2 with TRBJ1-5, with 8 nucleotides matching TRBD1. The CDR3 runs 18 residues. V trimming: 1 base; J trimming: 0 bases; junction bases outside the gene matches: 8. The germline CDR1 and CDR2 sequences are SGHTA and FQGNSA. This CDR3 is CASSLGAGGVYSNQPQHF. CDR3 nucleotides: TGTGCCAGCAGCTTAGGGGCAGGGGGCGTCTATAGCAATCAGCCCCAGCATTTT.

In nucleotides, the CDR3 is TGTGCCAGCAGCTCGACCGGGACGGGGACTAAGAGGGAGCTGTTTTTT. Protein product: CASSSTGTGTKRELFF. The chain uses TRBV7-8 and TRBJ2-2, with TRBD2 matching over 7 bases. The length of the CDR3 is 16 residues. Unmatched junction bases numbered 14, after V lost 4 bases and J lost 9 bases. CDR1 SGHVS and CDR2 FQNEAQ come from the germline V gene.

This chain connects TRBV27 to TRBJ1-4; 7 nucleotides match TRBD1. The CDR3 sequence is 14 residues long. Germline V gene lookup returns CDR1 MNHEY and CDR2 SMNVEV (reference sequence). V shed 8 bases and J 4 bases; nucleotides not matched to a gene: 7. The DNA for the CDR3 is TGTGCCAGCGGGAGACAGGGTCATAATGAAAAACTGTTTTTT. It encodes CASGRQGHNEKLFF.

This CDR3 reads CASSYSGTGFFEQYV. DNA of the CDR3: TGTGCCAGCAGTTACTCTGGGACAGGGTTTTTCGAGCAGTACGTC. This chain connects TRBV6-2 or TRBV6-3 to TRBJ2-7; 9 bases are a match to TRBD1. The V segment lost 0 bases and the J segment 6 bases; nucleotides outside the gene matches: 6. The CDR3 contains 15 residues. In germline, CDR1 is MNHEY, CDR2 SVGEGT.

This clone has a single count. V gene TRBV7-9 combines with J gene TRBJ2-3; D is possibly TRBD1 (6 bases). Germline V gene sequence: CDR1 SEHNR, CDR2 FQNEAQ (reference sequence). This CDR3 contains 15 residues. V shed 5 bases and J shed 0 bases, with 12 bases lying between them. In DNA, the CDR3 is TGTGCCAGCAGCCCAGGGGCCCTGAGCACAGATACGCAGTATTTT. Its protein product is CASSPGALSTDTQYF.

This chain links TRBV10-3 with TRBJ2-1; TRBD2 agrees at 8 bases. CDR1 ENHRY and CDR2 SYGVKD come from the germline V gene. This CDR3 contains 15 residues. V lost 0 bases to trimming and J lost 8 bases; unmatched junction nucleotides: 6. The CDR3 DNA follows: TGTGCCATCAGTGAGTCGACCGGGGGGGGTGATGAGCAGTTCTTC. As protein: CAISESTGGGDEQFF.

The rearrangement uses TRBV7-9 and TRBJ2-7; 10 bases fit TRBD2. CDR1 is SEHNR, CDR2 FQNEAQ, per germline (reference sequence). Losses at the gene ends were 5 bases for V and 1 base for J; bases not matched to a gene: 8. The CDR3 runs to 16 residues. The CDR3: CASSAILAGESYEQYF. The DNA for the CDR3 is TGTGCCAGCAGCGCCATCCTAGCGGGGGAATCCTACGAGCAGTACTTC.

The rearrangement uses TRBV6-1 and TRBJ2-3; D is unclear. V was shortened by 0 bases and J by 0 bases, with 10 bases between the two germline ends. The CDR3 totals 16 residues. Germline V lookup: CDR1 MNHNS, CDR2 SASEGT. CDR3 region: CASSEAVYYSTDTQYF. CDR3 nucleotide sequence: TGTGCCAGCAGTGAAGCAGTATACTATAGCACAGATACGCAGTATTTT.

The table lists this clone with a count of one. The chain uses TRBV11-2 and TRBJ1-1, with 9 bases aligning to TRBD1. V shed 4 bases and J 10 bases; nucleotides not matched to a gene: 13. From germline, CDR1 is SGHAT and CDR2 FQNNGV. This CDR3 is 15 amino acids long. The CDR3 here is CASSSVRDRVYGAFF. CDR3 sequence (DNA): TGTGCCAGCAGCTCGGTCCGGGACAGGGTGTATGGAGCTTTCTTT. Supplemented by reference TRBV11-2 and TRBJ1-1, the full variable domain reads EAGVAQSPRYKIIEKRQSVAFWCNPISGHATLYWYQQILGQGPKLLIQFQNNGVVDDSQLPKDRFSAERLKGVDSTLKIQPAKLEDSAVYLCASSSVRDRVYGAFFGQGTRLTVV.

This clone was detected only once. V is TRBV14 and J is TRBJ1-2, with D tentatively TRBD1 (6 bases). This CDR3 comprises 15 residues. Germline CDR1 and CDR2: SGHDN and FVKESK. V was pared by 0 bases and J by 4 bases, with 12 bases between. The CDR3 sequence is CASSQEQGLTYGYTF. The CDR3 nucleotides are TGTGCCAGCAGCCAAGAGCAGGGGCTTACCTATGGCTACACCTTC. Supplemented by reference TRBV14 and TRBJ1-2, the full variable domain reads EAGVTQFPSHSVIEKGQTVTLRCDPISGHDNLYWYRRVMGKEIKFLLHFVKESKQDESGMPNNRFLAERTGGTYSTLKVQPAELEDSGVYFCASSQEQGLTYGYTFGSGTRLTVV.

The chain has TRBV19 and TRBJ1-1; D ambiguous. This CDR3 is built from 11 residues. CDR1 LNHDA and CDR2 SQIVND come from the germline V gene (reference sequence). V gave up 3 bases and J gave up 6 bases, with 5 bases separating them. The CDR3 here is CASSMFSEAFF. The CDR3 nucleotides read TGTGCCAGTAGTATGTTCTCTGAAGCTTTCTTT.

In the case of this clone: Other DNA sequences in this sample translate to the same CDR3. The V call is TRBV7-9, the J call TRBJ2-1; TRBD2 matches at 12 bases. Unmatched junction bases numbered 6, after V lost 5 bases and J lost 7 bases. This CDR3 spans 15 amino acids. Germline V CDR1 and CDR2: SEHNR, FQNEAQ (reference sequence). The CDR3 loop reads CASSPLAGGPNEQFF. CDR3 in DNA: TGTGCCAGCAGCCCTCTAGCGGGGGGGCCTAATGAGCAGTTCTTC.

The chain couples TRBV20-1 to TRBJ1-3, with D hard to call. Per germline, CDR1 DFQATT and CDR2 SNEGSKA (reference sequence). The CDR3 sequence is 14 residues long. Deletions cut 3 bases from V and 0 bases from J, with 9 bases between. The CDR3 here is CSASPRVSGNTIYF. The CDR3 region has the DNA TGCAGTGCTAGTCCACGGGTCTCTGGAAACACCATATATTTT.

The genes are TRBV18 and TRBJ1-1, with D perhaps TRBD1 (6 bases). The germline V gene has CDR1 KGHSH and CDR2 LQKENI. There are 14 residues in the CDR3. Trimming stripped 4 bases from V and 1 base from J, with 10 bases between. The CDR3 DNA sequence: TGTGCCAGCTCACTGGACAGAAAGAACACTGAAGCTTTCTTT. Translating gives CASSLDRKNTEAFF. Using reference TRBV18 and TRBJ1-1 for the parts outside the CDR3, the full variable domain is NAGVMQNPRHLVRRRGQEARLRCSPMKGHSHVYWYRQLPEEGLKFMVYLQKENIIDESGMPKERFSAEFPKEGPSILRIQQVVRGDSAAYFCASSLDRKNTEAFFGQGTRLTVV.